This T cell receptor (beta chain) stems from a study of T cell responses to AZD1222 COVID-19 vaccine. Study outcomes and limitations: Distributed over spike, vaccine-associated CD4 TCRs predominated at 160-218 and 743-854. Clonal diversity was possibly underestimated, and the donors were mostly white British, with more females. At baseline, just a handful of AZD1222 recipients tested seropositive. After the peak T cell response, and only then, were repertoires sampled.

As to this clone: Its antigen is not known.

Clones were read by immunoSEQ multiplex PCR, and TCRdb kept only the in-frame ones, dropping some. Among approximately 300,000 clones listed, approximately 94% were seen once. Trimming shortened V by 3 bases and J by 2 bases, and 14 bases separated the two germline ends. The CDR3 length is 16 residues. The germline gives CDR1 LNHDA, CDR2 SQIVND (reference sequence). The sequence derives from an adult who received the AZD1222 COVID-19 vaccine. The material was peripheral blood, obtained 28 days after the second AZD1222 dose. The chain recombines TRBV19 with TRBJ1-5; D is unclear. This CDR3 is CASSIRAYSGNQPQHF. CDR3 sequence (DNA): TGTGCCAGTAGTATTAGGGCCTACTCAGGCAATCAGCCCCAGCATTTT. The full variable domain, with the rest looked up from reference TRBV19 and TRBJ1-5, is DGGITQSPKYLFRKEGQNVTLSCEQNLNHDAMYWYRQDPGQGLRLIYYSQIVNDFQKGDIAEGYSVSREKKESFPLTVTSAQKNPTAFYLCASSIRAYSGNQPQHFGDGTRLSIL.